This T cell receptor beta chain was profiled in a study of shared clonotypes between healthy human individuals. General observations from the study: The authors expected sequencing depth to affect clonotype sharing among donors. Non-shared clonotypes had lower generation probabilities than those shared by all four donors.

CD45RO-negative, CCR7-selected cells formed the naive CD8 fraction, which excluded terminally differentiated effector memory CD45RA+ cells. As for this clone: What it binds is unknown.

V trimming: 5 bases; J trimming: 5 bases; junction bases outside the gene matches: 6. Per germline, CDR1 SEHNR and CDR2 FQNEAQ (reference sequence). The CDR3 consists of 13 residues. Approximately 30,000 T cell genomes (approximately 190 ng DNA) went into each sorted-subset replicate. The assay was immunoSEQ multiplex PCR, and TCRdb's table has in-frame clones only and misses some. Of around 610,000 clones listed, roughly 96% are singletons. This sequence originates from a young woman in good health. The chain couples TRBV7-9 to TRBJ2-7; 7 bases agree with TRBD1. Sequenced sample: naive CD8+ T cells sorted from blood. The CDR3 region is CASSTGTVHEQYF. CDR3 coding DNA: TGTGCCAGCAGCACCGGGACAGTTCACGAGCAGTACTTC. The full variable domain, its missing parts supplied by reference TRBV7-9 and TRBJ2-7, is DTGVSQNPRHKITKRGQNVTFRCDPISEHNRLYWYRQTLGQGPEFLTYFQNEAQLEKSRLLSDRFSAERPKGSFSTLEIQRTEQGDSAMYLCASSTGTVHEQYFGPGTRLTVT.